These 3 T cell receptor beta chains were all obtained from the same sample, sequenced in a study of cytomegalovirus exposure and HLA in healthy donors. Assay used: immunoSEQ multiplex PCR; TCRdb lists only in-frame clones, some missing. The top ten clones hold roughly 22% of a sample with 90,000 or so clones, about 85% of them seen once. The sequencing input was PBMCs. The receptors derive from a man between 18 and 29 years old in good health and CMV-seropositive.

CDR3 region: CASSRGMNTEAFF. CDR3 DNA: TGCGCCAGTTCCAGGGGTATGAACACTGAAGCTTTCTTT. The rearrangement uses TRBV5-1 and TRBJ1-1; D may be TRBD1 (6 bases). This CDR3 has 13 amino acids. CDR1 and CDR2 (germline): SGHRS, YFSETQ. Trimming left V 8 bases short and J 0 bases short, with 11 bases between.

This clone was detected only once. The chain has TRBV18 and TRBJ1-1, with TRBD1 identical over 9 bases. The CDR3 covers 20 residues. Germline V lookup: CDR1 KGHSH, CDR2 LQKENI. V gave up 4 bases and J gave up 4 bases; unmatched junction bases: 22. The CDR3, as DNA: TGTGCCAGCTCACGGAGCGGGACAGGGAAGTTCAGAAGCAGGGGCACTGAAGCTTTCTTT. Amino acids: CASSRSGTGKFRSRGTEAFF.

This rearrangement joins TRBV30 to TRBJ2-5, with D possibly TRBD2 on 7 matching bases. Germline lookup yields CDR1 GTSNPN and CDR2 SVGIG (reference sequence). V was pared by 7 bases and J by 4 bases, with 16 bases between. This CDR3 has 13 amino acids. The chain's CDR3 is CAYRGGGRETQYF. Written as DNA, the CDR3 is TGTGCCTACAGAGGGGGAGGGCGAGAGACCCAGTACTTC.